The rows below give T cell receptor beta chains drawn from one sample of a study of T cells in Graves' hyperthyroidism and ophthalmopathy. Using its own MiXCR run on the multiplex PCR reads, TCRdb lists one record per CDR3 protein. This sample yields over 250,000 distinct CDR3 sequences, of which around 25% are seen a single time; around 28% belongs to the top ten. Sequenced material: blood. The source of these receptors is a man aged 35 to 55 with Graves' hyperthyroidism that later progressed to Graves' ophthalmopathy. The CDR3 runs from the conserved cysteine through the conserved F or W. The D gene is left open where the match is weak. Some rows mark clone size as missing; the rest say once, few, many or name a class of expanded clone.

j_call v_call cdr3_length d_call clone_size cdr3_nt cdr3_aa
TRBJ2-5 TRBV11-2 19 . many TGTGCCAGCAGACCTAGGGAGGAAATCGTTGAGGGGGACGTAGAGACCCAGTACTTC CASRPREEIVEGDVETQYF
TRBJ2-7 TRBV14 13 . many TGTGCCAGCAGCCAAGTTAGAAACTTCGAGCAGTACTTC CASSQVRNFEQYF
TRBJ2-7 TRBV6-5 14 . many TGTGCCAGCAGTTACAAAGGGCCCACCTACGAGCAGTACTTC CASSYKGPTYEQYF
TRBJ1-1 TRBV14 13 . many TGTGCCAGCAGCCAAGTCTATACCACTGAAGCTTTCTTT CASSQVYTTEAFF
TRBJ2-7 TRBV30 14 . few TGTGCCTGGAGTGTACGTGAAGGGAATTACGAGCAGTACTTC CAWSVREGNYEQYF
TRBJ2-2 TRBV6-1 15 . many TGTGCCAGCAGTGAAGCCGACGGGGGCACCGGGGAGCTGTTTTTT CASSEADGGTGELFF
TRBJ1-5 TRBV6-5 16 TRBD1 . TGTGCCAGCAGTTACGGCACAGGGGGCTTTAATCAGCCCCAGCATTTT CASSYGTGGFNQPQHF
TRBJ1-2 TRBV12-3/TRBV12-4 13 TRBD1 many TGTGCCAGCAGTGTCGGGACAGGGGGCGGCTACACCTTC CASSVGTGGGYTF
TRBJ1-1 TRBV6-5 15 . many TGTGCCAGCAGTTCGAGAGGACAGACGAACACTGAAGCTTTCTTT CASSSRGQTNTEAFF
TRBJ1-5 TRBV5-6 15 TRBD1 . TGTGCCAGCAGCTTTGCGACAGGGGGAAATCAGCCCCAGCATTTT CASSFATGGNQPQHF